The entry below gives a single T cell receptor (beta chain) sequence along with its context. Participants spanned ages about 18 to 90 years and resided in roughly 26 US areas. Clinical history reported by participants formed the basis on which cohorts were assigned. Per the original methods: Quantification of nucleated cells was approximated via reference gene primer amplification. Repertoires were generated with immunoSEQ multiplex PCR, while TCRdb's copy carries only in-frame clones and drops some. The V and J calls and clone size were taken over from that table, and D and trimming were inferred from the DNA. The repertoire holds about 320,000 clones, with around 85% as singletons. The data are from a study of blood T cell repertoires in COVID-19. The overall study: T cells, B-cell-depleted T cells, or PBMCs supplied cDNA or gDNA.

The sequence derives from a woman aged 25-40 years who had been exposed to COVID-19. Sequenced input: PBMCs or T cells enriched from blood (not recorded which).

The CDR3 coding sequence is TGTGCCAGCAGCTTGGCGGTATTGACAGGGTTGCAAGAGACCCAGTACTTC. Translation: CASSLAVLTGLQETQYF. V gene TRBV5-5 combines with J gene TRBJ2-5, with 7 bases matching TRBD1. The CDR3 is 17 amino acids. Germline CDR1 reads SGHKS; CDR2 reads YYEKEE (reference sequence). Unmatched junction bases numbered 10, after V lost 0 bases and J lost 2 bases.